The sequence of this TCR beta chain was determined in a study of blood T cell repertoires in COVID-19. The overall study: Donors in the United States, Italy and Spain gave samples during acute or convalescent COVID-19. Sample material is recorded as cDNA or gDNA derived from T cells, B-cell-depleted T cells, or PBMCs.

The CDR3 runs 19 residues. Germline V lookup: CDR1 MDHEN, CDR2 SYDVKM. V shed 0 bases and J 1 base; nucleotides not matched to a gene: 13. Profiling relied on immunoSEQ multiplex PCR, and the TCRdb table lists in-frame clones only, not all of them. The sample consists of under 85,000 clones, 88% of them appearing once. This sequence originates from a man aged 65-85 years with acute or convalescent COVID-19. Sequenced sample: peripheral blood. V gene TRBV28 combines with J gene TRBJ2-5; TRBD2 matches 8 bases. The DNA of the CDR3 is TGTGCCAGCAGTTTATGGAACTTGCTAAGCGGGGGCCTCCAAGAGACCCAGTACTTC. Translating it yields CASSLWNLLSGGLQETQYF. The complete variable domain, with remaining parts taken from reference TRBV28 and TRBJ2-5, reads DVKVTQSSRYLVKRTGEKVFLECVQDMDHENMFWYRQDPGLGLRLIYFSYDVKMKEKGDIPEGYSVSREKKERFSLILESASTNQTSMYLCASSLWNLLSGGLQETQYFGPGTRLLVL.